Detailed here is one TCR beta chain. The sample contains more than one DNA sequence encoding this CDR3. Those who donated were healthy HIV-negative adults, with no recent acute infections or vaccinations reported. This sample is part of a study of shared clonotypes between healthy human individuals. Assay used: immunoSEQ multiplex PCR; TCRdb lists only in-frame clones, some missing. There are 2.3 million or so clones in the sample; 90% to 95% occur only once, and approximately 0.4% lies in the top ten. Unmatched junction bases numbered 4, after V lost 2 bases and J lost 3 bases. The CDR3 consists of 14 residues. From germline, CDR1 is MNHEY and CDR2 SVGAGI.

The sequenced material came from naive CD4+ T cells from PBMCs. Subset in this sample: CD45RA+ positively selected. This receptor was taken from a young man in good health. Some clones in this sample may be carry-over from other donors' samples. The chain employs TRBV6-5 and TRBJ2-7, with 7 nucleotides matching TRBD2. The CDR3 protein is CASSYGGVSYEQYF. Here the CDR3 DNA reads TGTGCCAGCAGTTACGGGGGGGTAAGCTACGAGCAGTACTTC.